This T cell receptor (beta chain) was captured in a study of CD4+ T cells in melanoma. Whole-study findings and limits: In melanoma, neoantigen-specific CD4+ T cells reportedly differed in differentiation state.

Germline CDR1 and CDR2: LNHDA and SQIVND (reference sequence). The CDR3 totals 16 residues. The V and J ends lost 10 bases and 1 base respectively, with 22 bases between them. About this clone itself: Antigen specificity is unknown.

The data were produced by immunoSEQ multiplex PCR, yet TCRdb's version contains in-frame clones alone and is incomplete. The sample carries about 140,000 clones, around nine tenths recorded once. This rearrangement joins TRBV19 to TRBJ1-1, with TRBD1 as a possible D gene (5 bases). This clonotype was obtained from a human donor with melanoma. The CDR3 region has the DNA TGTGCCACTTCCAGGGAGCTAGGTGCGGGGAACACTGAAGCTTTCTTT. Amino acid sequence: CATSRELGAGNTEAFF. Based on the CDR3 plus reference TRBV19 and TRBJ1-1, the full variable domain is DGGITQSPKYLFRKEGQNVTLSCEQNLNHDAMYWYRQDPGQGLRLIYYSQIVNDFQKGDIAEGYSVSREKKESFPLTVTSAQKNPTAFYLCATSRELGAGNTEAFFGQGTRLTVV.